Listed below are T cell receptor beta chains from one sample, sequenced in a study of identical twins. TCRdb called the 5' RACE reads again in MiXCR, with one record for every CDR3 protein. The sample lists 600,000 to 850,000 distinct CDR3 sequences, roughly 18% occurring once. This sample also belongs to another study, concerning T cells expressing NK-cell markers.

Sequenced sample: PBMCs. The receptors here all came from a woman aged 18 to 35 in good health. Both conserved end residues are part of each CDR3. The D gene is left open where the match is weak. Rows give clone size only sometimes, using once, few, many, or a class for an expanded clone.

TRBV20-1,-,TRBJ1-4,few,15,TGCAGTGCTAGAGATCCCAGGGTGATTTCGGGGAAACTGTTTTTT,CSARDPRVISGKLFF
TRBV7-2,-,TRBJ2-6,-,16,TGTGCCAGCAGCTTAGTGTCCCACTCTGGGGCCAACGTCCTGACTTTC,CASSLVSHSGANVLTF
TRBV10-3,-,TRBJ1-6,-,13,TGTGCCATCAGTGAGATGCCAGATTGGTCCCTCCACTTT,CAISEMPDWSLHF
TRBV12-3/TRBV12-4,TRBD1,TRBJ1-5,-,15,TGTGCCAGCAAACTCGGACAGGGCCCTAATCAGCCCCAGCATTTT,CASKLGQGPNQPQHF
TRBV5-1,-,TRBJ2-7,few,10,TGCGACCCCTACTCCTACGAGCAGTACTTC,CDPYSYEQYF
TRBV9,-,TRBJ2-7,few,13,TGTGCCAGCAGCGTAGGGAGTGCCGGCGAGCAGTACTTC,CASSVGSAGEQYF
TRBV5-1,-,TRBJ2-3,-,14,TGCGCCAGCAGCCCCCTCGCGGAAGGAGATACGCAGTATTTT,CASSPLAEGDTQYF
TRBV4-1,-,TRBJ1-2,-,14,TGCGCCAGCGGACAACAGTTTTCGGGCTATGGCTACACCTTC,CASGQQFSGYGYTF
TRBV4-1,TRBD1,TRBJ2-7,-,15,TGCGCCAGCAGTTGGAGGACAGGGAAGTCCTACGAGCAGTACTTC,CASSWRTGKSYEQYF
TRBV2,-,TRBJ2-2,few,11,TGTGCCAGCAGAGCGTGGGGGGAGCTGTTTTTT,CASRAWGELFF
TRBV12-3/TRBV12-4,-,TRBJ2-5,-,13,TGTGCCAGCAGAGACCGGGCAAAAGAGACCCAGTACTTC,CASRDRAKETQYF
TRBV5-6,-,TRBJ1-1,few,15,TGTGCCAGCAGCTTGGTCAGGCCTATGAACACTGAAGCTTTCTTT,CASSLVRPMNTEAFF
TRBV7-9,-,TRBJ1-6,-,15,TGTGCCAGCAGCCCAGGGCAGGGATATAATTCACCCCTCCACTTT,CASSPGQGYNSPLHF
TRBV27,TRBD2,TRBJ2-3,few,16,TGTGCCAGCAGTGTGAGCGGGGGGCGGGGTACAGATACGCAGTATTTT,CASSVSGGRGTDTQYF
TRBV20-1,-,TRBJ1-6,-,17,TGCAGTGCTAAAGCACTTACCCCGAGCTCCTATAATTCACCCCTCCACTTT,CSAKALTPSSYNSPLHF
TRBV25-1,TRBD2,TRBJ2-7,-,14,TGTGCCAGCAGTGAAAGCGGGGGTTGGCAAGAGCAGTACTTC,CASSESGGWQEQYF
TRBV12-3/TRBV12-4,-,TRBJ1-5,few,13,TGTGCCAGCAGTTTACCCGGGAGCCAGCCCCAGCATTTT,CASSLPGSQPQHF
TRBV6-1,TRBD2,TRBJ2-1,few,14,TGTGCCAGCCATTCGGGACTAGCCGTCAATGAGCAGTTCTTC,CASHSGLAVNEQFF
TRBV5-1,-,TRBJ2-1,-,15,TGCGCCAGCAGTTACGCCGGGACTGTAACCGATGAGCAGTTCTTC,CASSYAGTVTDEQFF